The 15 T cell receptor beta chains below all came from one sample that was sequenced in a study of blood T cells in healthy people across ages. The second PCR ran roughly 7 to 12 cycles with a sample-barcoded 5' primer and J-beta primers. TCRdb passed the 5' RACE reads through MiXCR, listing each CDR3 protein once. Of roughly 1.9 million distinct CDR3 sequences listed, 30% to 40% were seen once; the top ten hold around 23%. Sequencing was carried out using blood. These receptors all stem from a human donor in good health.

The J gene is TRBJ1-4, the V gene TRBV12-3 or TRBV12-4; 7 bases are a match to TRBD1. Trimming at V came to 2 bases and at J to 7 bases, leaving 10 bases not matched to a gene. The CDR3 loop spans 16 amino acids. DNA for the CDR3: TGTGCCAGCAGTTTATACGTTGAGGGGGCAGCTGAAAAACTGTTTTTT. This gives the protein CASSLYVEGAAEKLFF.

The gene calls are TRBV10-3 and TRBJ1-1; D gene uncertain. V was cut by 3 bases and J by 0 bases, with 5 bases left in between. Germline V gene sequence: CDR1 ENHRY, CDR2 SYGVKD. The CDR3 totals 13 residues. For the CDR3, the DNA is TGTGCCATCAGTGACAGCATGAACACTGAAGCTTTCTTT. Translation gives CAISDSMNTEAFF.

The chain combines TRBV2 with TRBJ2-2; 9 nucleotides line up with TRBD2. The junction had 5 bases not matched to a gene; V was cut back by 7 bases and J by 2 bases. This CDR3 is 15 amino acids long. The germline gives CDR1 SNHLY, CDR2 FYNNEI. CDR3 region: CASKSGGQNTGELFF. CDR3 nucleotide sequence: TGTGCCAGCAAGAGCGGGGGGCAAAACACCGGGGAGCTGTTTTTT.

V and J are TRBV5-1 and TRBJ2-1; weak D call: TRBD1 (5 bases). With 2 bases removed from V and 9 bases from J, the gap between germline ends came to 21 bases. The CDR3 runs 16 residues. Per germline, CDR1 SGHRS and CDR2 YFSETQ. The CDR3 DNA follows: TGCGCCAGCAGCTTCTCGGACACTCGATACGGCGGTGAGCAGTTCTTC. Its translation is CASSFSDTRYGGEQFF.

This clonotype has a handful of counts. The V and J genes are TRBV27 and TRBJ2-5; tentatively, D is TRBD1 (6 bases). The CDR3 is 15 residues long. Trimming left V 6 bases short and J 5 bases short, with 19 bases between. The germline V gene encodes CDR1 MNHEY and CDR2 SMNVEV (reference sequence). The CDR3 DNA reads TGTGCCAGCAGCCTGGGACACGACCGTTCGGAGACCCAGTACTTC. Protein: CASSLGHDRSETQYF.

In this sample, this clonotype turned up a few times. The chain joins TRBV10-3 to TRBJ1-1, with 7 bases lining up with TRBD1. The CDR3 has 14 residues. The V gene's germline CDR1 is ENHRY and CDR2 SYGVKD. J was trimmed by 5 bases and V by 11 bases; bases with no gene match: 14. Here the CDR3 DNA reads TGTGCCGTCACCGTCGACAGGGATGGGACTGAAGCTTTCTTT. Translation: CAVTVDRDGTEAFF.

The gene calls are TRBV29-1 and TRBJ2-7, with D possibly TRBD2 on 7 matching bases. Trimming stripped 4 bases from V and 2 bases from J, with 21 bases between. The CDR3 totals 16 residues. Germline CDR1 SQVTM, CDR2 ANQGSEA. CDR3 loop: CSVGDEGRDTPYEQYF. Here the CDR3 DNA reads TGCAGCGTTGGAGACGAGGGGAGGGACACCCCCTACGAGCAGTACTTC.

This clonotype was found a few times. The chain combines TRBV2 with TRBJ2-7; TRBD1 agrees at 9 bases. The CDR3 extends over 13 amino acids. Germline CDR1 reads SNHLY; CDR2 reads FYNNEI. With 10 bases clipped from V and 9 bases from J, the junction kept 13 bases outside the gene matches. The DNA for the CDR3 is TGTGCCACCCAGGACAGGGGCATTGTTTGGCAGTACTTC. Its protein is CATQDRGIVWQYF.

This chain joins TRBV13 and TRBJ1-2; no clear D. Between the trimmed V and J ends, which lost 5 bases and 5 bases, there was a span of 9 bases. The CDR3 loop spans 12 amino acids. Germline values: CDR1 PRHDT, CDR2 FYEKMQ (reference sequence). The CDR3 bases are TGTGCCAGCAGCCAAATTCGGTATGGCTACACCTTC. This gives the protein CASSQIRYGYTF.

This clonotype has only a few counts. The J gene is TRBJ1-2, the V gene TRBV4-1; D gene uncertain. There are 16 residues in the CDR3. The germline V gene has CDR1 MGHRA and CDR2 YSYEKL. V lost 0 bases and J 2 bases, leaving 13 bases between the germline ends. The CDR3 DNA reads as TGCGCCAGCAGCCAAGAGCAGGCGACGAGGAACTATGGCTACACCTTC. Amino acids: CASSQEQATRNYGYTF.

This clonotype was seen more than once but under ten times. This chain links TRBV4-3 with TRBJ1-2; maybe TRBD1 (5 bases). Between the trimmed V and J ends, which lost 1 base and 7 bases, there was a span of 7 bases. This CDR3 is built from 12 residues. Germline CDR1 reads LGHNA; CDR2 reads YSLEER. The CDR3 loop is CASSQVGVGYTF. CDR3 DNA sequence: TGCGCCAGCAGCCAAGTGGGGGTTGGCTACACCTTC.

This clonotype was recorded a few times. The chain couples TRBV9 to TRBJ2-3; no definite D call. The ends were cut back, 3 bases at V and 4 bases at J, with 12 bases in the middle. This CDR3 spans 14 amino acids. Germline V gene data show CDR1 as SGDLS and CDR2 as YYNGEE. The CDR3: CASSERWAPDTQYF. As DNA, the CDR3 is TGTGCCAGCAGCGAAAGGTGGGCCCCAGATACGCAGTATTTT. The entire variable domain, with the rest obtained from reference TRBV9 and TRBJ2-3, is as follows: DSGVTQTPKHLITATGQRVTLRCSPRSGDLSVYWYQQSLDQGLQFLIQYYNGEERAKGNILERFSAQQFPDLHSELNLSSLELGDSALYFCASSERWAPDTQYFGPGTRLTVL.

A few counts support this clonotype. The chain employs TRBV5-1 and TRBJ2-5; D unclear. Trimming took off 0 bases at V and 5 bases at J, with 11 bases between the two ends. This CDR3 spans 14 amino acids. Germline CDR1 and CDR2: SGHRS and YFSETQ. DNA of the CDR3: TGCGCCAGCAGCTTGGTCCCCGCCCTGGAGACCCAGTACTTC. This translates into CASSLVPALETQYF.

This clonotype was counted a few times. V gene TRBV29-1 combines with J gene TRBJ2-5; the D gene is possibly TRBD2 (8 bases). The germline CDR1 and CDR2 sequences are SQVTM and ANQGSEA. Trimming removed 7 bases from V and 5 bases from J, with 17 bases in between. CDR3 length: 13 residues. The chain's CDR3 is CSGNRGLGETQYF. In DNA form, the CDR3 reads TGCAGCGGTAACAGGGGACTAGGGGAGACCCAGTACTTC.

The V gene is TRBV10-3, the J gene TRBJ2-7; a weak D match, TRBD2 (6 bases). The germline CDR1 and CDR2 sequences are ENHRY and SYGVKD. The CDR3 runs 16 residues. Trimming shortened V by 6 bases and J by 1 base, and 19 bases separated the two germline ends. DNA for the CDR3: TGTGCCATCAGCGAAGGGGCGGGAATCCCGTCCTACGAGCAGTACTTC. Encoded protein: CAISEGAGIPSYEQYF.